The present entry profiles one TCR beta chain with its context. The data stem from a study of blood T cell repertoires in COVID-19. Study as a whole: Both acute and convalescent COVID-19 samples were obtained from the United States, Italy and Spain. T cells, B-cell-depleted T cells, or PBMCs supplied cDNA or gDNA.

This CDR3 comprises 14 residues. The germline V gene has CDR1 SGHTA and CDR2 FQGNSA. V dropped 5 bases and J dropped 0 bases, with 9 bases sitting between them. Authors' analysis steps: Researchers report that nucleated cell counts were estimated from reference gene primer amplification. Clones were sequenced by immunoSEQ multiplex PCR, and TCRdb holds only the in-frame ones, with some missing. That table furnishes V, J and clone size, whereas the DNA furnished D and trimming. The sample records 130,000 to 150,000 clones, 65% to 85% being singletons. The J gene is TRBJ2-3, the V gene TRBV7-2; possible D gene TRBD1, 6 bases. Sequenced: peripheral blood. The TCR sequence derives from a woman aged 50 to 60 with acute or convalescent COVID-19. For the CDR3, the DNA is TGTGCCAGCAGCCGTCAGGGGAGCACAGATACGCAGTATTTT. Translating it yields CASSRQGSTDTQYF.